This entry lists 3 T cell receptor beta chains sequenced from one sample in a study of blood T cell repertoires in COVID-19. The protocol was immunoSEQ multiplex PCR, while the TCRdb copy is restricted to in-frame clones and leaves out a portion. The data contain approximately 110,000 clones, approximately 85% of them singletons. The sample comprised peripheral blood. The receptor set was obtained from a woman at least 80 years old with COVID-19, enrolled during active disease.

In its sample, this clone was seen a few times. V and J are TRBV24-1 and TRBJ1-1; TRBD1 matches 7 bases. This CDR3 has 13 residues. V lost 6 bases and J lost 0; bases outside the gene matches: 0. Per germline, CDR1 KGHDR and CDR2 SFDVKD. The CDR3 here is CATSQGVNTEAFF. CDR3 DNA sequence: TGTGCCACCAGTCAGGGGGTGAACACTGAAGCTTTCTTT.

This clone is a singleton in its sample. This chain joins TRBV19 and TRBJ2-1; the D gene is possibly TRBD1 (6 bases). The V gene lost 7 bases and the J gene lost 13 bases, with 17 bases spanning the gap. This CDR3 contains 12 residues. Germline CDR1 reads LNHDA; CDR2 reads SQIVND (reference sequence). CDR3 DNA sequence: TGTGCCAGTAATACAGGGACATCGGAACAGTTCTTC. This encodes CASNTGTSEQFF.

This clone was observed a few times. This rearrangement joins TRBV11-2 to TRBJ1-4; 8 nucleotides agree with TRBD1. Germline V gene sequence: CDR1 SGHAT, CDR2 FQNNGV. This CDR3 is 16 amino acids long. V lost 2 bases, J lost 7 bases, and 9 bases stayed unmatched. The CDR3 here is CASSLRRQGRSEKLFF. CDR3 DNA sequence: TGTGCCAGCAGCTTAAGACGACAGGGGCGATCTGAAAAACTGTTTTTT. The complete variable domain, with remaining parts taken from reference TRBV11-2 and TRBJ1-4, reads EAGVAQSPRYKIIEKRQSVAFWCNPISGHATLYWYQQILGQGPKLLIQFQNNGVVDDSQLPKDRFSAERLKGVDSTLKIQPAKLEDSAVYLCASSLRRQGRSEKLFFGSGTQLSVL.